The 14 T cell receptor beta chains presented below share a single source sample, sequenced in a study of PD-1 blockade in mismatch repair-deficient tumors (TCRdb year 2017). Library preparation used the immunoSEQ multiplex PCR assay. Sourced from immuneACCESS, this table was stored by TCRdb with only in-frame sequences that have V and J called. A share of the clones is absent; for the studies checked, an unresolved V gene accounts for under half, and the remainder has no known explanation. For this sample there are approximately 80,000 clones; approximately 80% appear just once. The ten largest make up roughly 5.5% of the sample. Sequences were derived from peripheral blood, sampled 44 weeks after starting pembrolizumab. The receptors come from an adult with mismatch repair-deficient cancer.

This sequence joins TRBV5-4 and TRBJ2-3; D gene unclear. The CDR3 spans 14 residues. V gave up 1 base and J gave up 1 base, with 7 bases separating them. CDR1 and CDR2 from the germline V gene are SGHNT and YYREEE (reference sequence). In nucleotides, the CDR3 is TGTGCCAGCAGCTTGTTAAGGGGCACAGATACGCAGTATTTT. It codes for CASSLLRGTDTQYF.

CDR3 in DNA: TGTGCCAGCAGCCCCACTAGCGGGCCAGTCAACAATGAGCAGTTCTTC. It yields the protein CASSPTSGPVNNEQFF. The J gene is TRBJ2-1, the V gene TRBV5-6; 9 positions agree with TRBD2. The CDR3 is 16 residues long. J lost 5 bases, V lost 4 bases, and 10 bases had no gene match. Germline lookup yields CDR1 SGHDT and CDR2 YYEEEE.

The chain recombines TRBV7-2 with TRBJ1-5; D is unresolved. The CDR3 loop spans 15 amino acids. Trimming pared 0 bases from V and 2 bases from J, leaving 8 bases between. Germline values: CDR1 SGHTA, CDR2 FQGNSA. The CDR3 is CASSLAPQRNQPQHF. In DNA form, the CDR3 reads TGTGCCAGCAGCTTAGCCCCACAGCGCAATCAGCCCCAGCATTTT.

J is TRBJ2-5 and V is TRBV6-1; D unresolved. The CDR3 loop spans 16 amino acids. Germline lookup yields CDR1 MNHNS and CDR2 SASEGT. V gave up 4 bases and J gave up 0 bases, with 15 bases separating them. The CDR3 DNA sequence: TGTGCCAGCAGTGGATTAGTAGGAACGTACCAAGAGACCCAGTACTTC. It translates to CASSGLVGTYQETQYF.

The chain joins TRBV6-5 to TRBJ2-7; 7 bases map to TRBD2. Germline assignment: CDR1 MNHEY and CDR2 SVGAGI. The CDR3 runs to 16 residues. Trimming at V came to 0 bases and at J to 2 bases, leaving 7 bases not matched to a gene. The CDR3, as DNA: TGTGCCAGCAGTTACTCCGGGGTAGCGGGTCCCTACGAGCAGTACTTC. Residues: CASSYSGVAGPYEQYF.

The chain uses TRBV7-2 and TRBJ2-5, with D possibly matching TRBD2 (5 bases). CDR3 size: 13 residues. Trimming took 1 base from V and 5 from J, leaving 8 bases between them. Germline CDR1 SGHTA, CDR2 FQGNSA. DNA for the CDR3: TGTGCCAGCAGCTTAGGAGACTACGAGACCCAGTACTTC. Its translation: CASSLGDYETQYF.

The gene calls are TRBV7-8 and TRBJ2-7; weak D call: TRBD2 (6 bases). Germline CDR1 and CDR2: SGHVS and FQNEAQ. The CDR3 loop spans 15 amino acids. Trimming took off 3 bases at V and 6 bases at J, with 18 bases between the two ends. The CDR3 reads CASSLEGPGGLEQYF. In DNA form, the CDR3 reads TGTGCCAGCAGCTTGGAGGGCCCCGGGGGACTCGAGCAGTACTTC. The full variable domain, with the rest looked up from reference TRBV7-8 and TRBJ2-7, is GAGVSQSPRYKVAKRGQDVALRCDPISGHVSLFWYQQALGQGPEFLTYFQNEAQLDKSGLPSDRFFAERPEGSVSTLKIQRTQQEDSAVYLCASSLEGPGGLEQYFGPGTRLTVT.

The chain joins TRBV4-1 to TRBJ2-7; TRBD2 agrees at 8 bases. This CDR3 region has 15 residues. Germline CDR1 is MGHRA and CDR2 is YSYEKL. Unmatched junction bases numbered 12, after V lost 5 bases and J lost 6 bases. The CDR3 is CASSTETREDFEQYF. Written as DNA, the CDR3 is TGCGCCAGCAGCACGGAGACGCGGGAGGATTTCGAGCAGTACTTC.

The V gene is TRBV6-1, the J gene TRBJ1-5; 8 nucleotides agree with TRBD1. Per germline, CDR1 MNHNS and CDR2 SASEGT. The CDR3 loop spans 13 amino acids. V trimming: 3 bases; J trimming: 11 bases; junction bases outside the gene matches: 6. The CDR3 region is CASSDRQGISQHF. In DNA, the CDR3 is TGTGCCAGCAGTGATAGACAGGGGATATCCCAGCATTTT.

CDR3 in amino acids: CASSQEWAPNLANEQYF. CDR3 sequence (DNA): TGCGCCAGCAGCCAAGAGTGGGCCCCCAATTTGGCTAACGAGCAGTACTTC. The rearrangement links TRBV4-1 to TRBJ2-7; D remains unclear. CDR3 length: 17 residues. Germline values: CDR1 MGHRA, CDR2 YSYEKL. V was shortened by 0 bases and J by 5 bases, with 20 bases between the two germline ends.

The chain recombines TRBV6-5 with TRBJ1-2, with D possibly TRBD1 on 6 matching bases. In germline, CDR1 is MNHEY, CDR2 SVGAGI. The CDR3 consists of 14 residues. Trimming removed 6 bases at V and 0 bases at J, with 11 bases between. CDR3 loop: CASSKQGANYGYTF. CDR3 in DNA: TGTGCCAGCAGCAAACAGGGAGCTAACTATGGCTACACCTTC.

The CDR3 sequence is CASRPGPHIGYTF. CDR3 in DNA: TGTGCCAGCAGGCCGGGACCCCACATTGGCTACACCTTC. V is TRBV6-6 and J is TRBJ1-2, with a possible D match to TRBD1 (5 bases). Germline CDR1 MNHNY, CDR2 SVGAGI (reference sequence). This CDR3 is built from 13 residues. V shed 6 bases and J shed 7 bases, with 15 bases lying between them.

The chain couples TRBV2 to TRBJ1-2; TRBD1 matches 8 bases. This CDR3 is built from 13 residues. CDR1 is SNHLY and CDR2 is FYNNEI in the germline V gene. Trimming at V came to 9 bases and at J to 4 bases, leaving 7 bases not matched to a gene. The CDR3 sequence: CARGQETGYGYTF. The CDR3 DNA reads as TGTGCCAGGGGACAGGAAACCGGCTATGGCTACACCTTC. Filled out from reference TRBV2 and TRBJ1-2, the complete variable domain reads EPEVTQTPSHQVTQMGQEVILRCVPISNHLYFYWYRQILGQKVEFLVSFYNNEISEKSEIFDDQFSVERPDGSNFTLKIRSTKLEDSAMYFCARGQETGYGYTFGSGTRLTVV.

The rearrangement uses TRBV7-9 and TRBJ2-1, with D uncertain. V was cut by 6 bases and J by 0 bases, with 9 bases left in between. Germline CDR1 and CDR2: SEHNR and FQNEAQ (reference sequence). The CDR3 loop spans 14 amino acids. The CDR3 bases are TGTGCCAGCAGTGGGCGGAGCTCCTACAATGAGCAGTTCTTC. It encodes CASSGRSSYNEQFF.